Listed below are T cell receptor beta chains from one sample, sequenced in a study of Graves' ophthalmopathy and Graves' hyperthyroidism. Via MiXCR, TCRdb re-called the multiplex PCR reads, giving one row per CDR3 protein. The table has roughly 1.1 million distinct CDR3 sequences, approximately 35% seen once. Sequencing was done on a sample of peripheral blood or thyroid tissue (not recorded which). These receptors all come from an adult man with Graves' hyperthyroidism. Both conserved end residues are part of each CDR3. Each record gives: D gene, clone size, V gene, J gene, CDR3 protein, CDR3 DNA. A D gene is named only where the DNA matches it firmly. Clone size is given for some rows only: seen once, a few or many times, or a class if the clone is expanded.

TRBD1	-	TRBV10-3	TRBJ1-1	CAISDMTGLENTEAFF	TGTGCCATCAGTGACATGACAGGGTTAGAGAACACTGAAGCTTTCTTT
TRBD1	many	TRBV6-5	TRBJ2-5	CASSYSRGTKTQYF	TGTGCCAGCAGTTACAGCAGGGGGACGAAGACCCAGTACTTC
-	many	TRBV7-9	TRBJ1-2	CASSLGHDYTF	TGTGCCAGCAGCTTAGGACATGACTACACCTTC
-	-	TRBV4-2	TRBJ1-1	CASSPGGLAGNTEAFF	TGTGCCAGCAGCCCGGGGGGATTGGCAGGGAACACTGAAGCTTTCTTT
-	-	TRBV25-1	TRBJ2-7	CATNQAPIQGRSYEQYF	TGTGCCACCAACCAGGCTCCTATACAGGGTAGATCCTACGAGCAGTACTTC
-	few	TRBV4-3	TRBJ1-6	CASSQGGQGWNSPLHF	TGCGCCAGCAGCCAAGGAGGGCAGGGTTGGAATTCACCCCTCCACTTT
-	few	TRBV4-3	TRBJ1-4	CASSQDRFNEKLFF	TGCGCCAGCAGCCAAGATAGGTTTAATGAAAAACTGTTTTTT
-	many	TRBV10-1	TRBJ2-2	CASRDSGTRTGELFF	TGCGCCAGCAGGGATTCCGGGACGAGGACCGGGGAGCTGTTTTTT
TRBD1	many	TRBV7-9	TRBJ2-7	CASSHDRGGSYEQYF	TGTGCCAGCAGCCATGACAGGGGTGGGTCCTACGAGCAGTACTTC
-	many	TRBV19	TRBJ1-4	CASSIYENEKLFF	TGTGCCAGTAGTATATACGAAAATGAAAAACTGTTTTTT
-	-	TRBV5-1	TRBJ2-6	CASSPGQGLFSGANVLTF	TGCGCCAGCAGTCCGGGGCAAGGCCTTTTCTCTGGGGCCAACGTCCTGACTTTC
-	-	TRBV7-9	TRBJ1-1	CASSLDVDPVTEAFF	TGTGCCAGCAGCTTAGATGTGGACCCGGTCACTGAAGCTTTCTTT
TRBD2	-	TRBV4-3	TRBJ2-5	CASSQDELAGEETQYF	TGCGCCAGCAGCCAAGATGAGCTAGCGGGGGAAGAGACCCAGTACTTC
TRBD1	few	TRBV9	TRBJ1-1	CASSVAPDRGEAFF	TGTGCCAGCAGCGTAGCCCCGGACAGGGGAGAAGCTTTCTTT
TRBD1	few	TRBV7-2	TRBJ1-4	CASSHSGTGRTRVF	TGTGCCAGCAGCCACTCCGGGACAGGGAGGACGAGGGTTTTT
-	-	TRBV6-1	TRBJ1-5	CATSGGTARSGNQPQHF	TGTGCCACCAGTGGGGGCACCGCCAGATCGGGGAATCAGCCCCAGCATTTT
TRBD1	few	TRBV20-1	TRBJ1-6	CSAPDRGPSNSPLHF	TGCAGTGCGCCGGACAGGGGGCCGTCGAATTCACCCCTCCACTTT
-	-	TRBV9	TRBJ2-2	CASSVELARTGELFF	TGTGCCAGCAGCGTAGAGTTAGCACGCACCGGGGAGCTGTTTTTT
-	-	TRBV10-3	TRBJ1-2	CASTDTSLYTF	TGTGCCAGTACAGATACAAGCTTGTACACCTTC
-	-	TRBV5-5	TRBJ1-6	CASALQGYSPLHF	TGTGCCAGCGCCCTACAGGGTTATTCACCCCTCCACTTT
-	once	TRBV6-2/TRBV6-3	TRBJ2-2	CASSYLGQSTGELFF	TGTGCCAGCAGTTACTTAGGACAGTCCACCGGGGAGCTGTTTTTT
-	-	TRBV15	TRBJ2-5	CAVGGGREDRETQYF	TGTGCCGTCGGGGGCGGCAGGGAAGATAGAGAGACCCAGTACTTC
TRBD1	many	TRBV19	TRBJ1-1	CASSIGQVNTEAFF	TGTGCCAGTAGTATCGGACAGGTGAACACTGAAGCTTTCTTT
-	-	TRBV7-2	TRBJ1-5	CASSSALRLGYQPQHF	TGTGCCAGCAGCTCCGCACTAAGGTTGGGGTATCAGCCCCAGCATTTT
-	-	TRBV6-5	TRBJ1-5	CASSYLKGSQPQHF	TGTGCCAGCAGTTACCTTAAGGGATCGCAGCCCCAGCATTTT
TRBD1	-	TRBV7-6	TRBJ2-2	CASSLGMDRGELFF	TGTGCCAGCAGCTTAGGGATGGACAGGGGGGAGCTGTTTTTT
TRBD2	few	TRBV7-2	TRBJ2-5	CASSLARIAGGRETQYF	TGTGCCAGCAGCTTAGCGCGTATAGCGGGGGGGCGGGAGACCCAGTACTTC
TRBD2	-	TRBV6-5	TRBJ2-5	CVSRPSGVETQYF	TGTGTCAGCAGACCCAGCGGGGTGGAGACCCAGTACTTC
-	many	TRBV7-9	TRBJ1-2	CASSLIPGAYTF	TGTGCCAGCAGCTTAATCCCAGGGGCATACACCTTC
TRBD2	few	TRBV10-3	TRBJ2-7	CASSYRTSGSYEQYF	TGTGCCAGCAGTTATAGGACTAGCGGGAGTTACGAGCAGTACTTC
-	-	TRBV10-3	TRBJ1-5	CAISPRDTPGQPQHF	TGTGCCATCAGTCCCCGGGACACACCCGGTCAGCCCCAGCATTTT
TRBD1	-	TRBV7-2	TRBJ1-3	CASSGGQGRLSGNTIYF	TGTGCCAGCAGCGGGGGACAGGGTAGATTATCTGGAAACACCATATATTTT
-	-	TRBV11-1	TRBJ1-6	CASSSTGSNSPLHF	TGTGCCAGCAGCTCCACAGGATCTAATTCACCCCTCCACTTT
-	many	TRBV9	TRBJ2-7	CASSPRDESYEQYF	TGTGCCAGCAGCCCCCGGGACGAATCCTACGAGCAGTACTTC
-	few	TRBV11-2	TRBJ1-3	CASSHWEEGTGNTIYF	TGTGCCAGCAGCCACTGGGAAGAGGGGACAGGAAACACCATATATTTT
-	many	TRBV5-1	TRBJ1-2	CASSLSARTYGYTF	TGCGCCAGCAGCTTGAGCGCCCGAACCTATGGCTACACCTTC
-	many	TRBV6-5	TRBJ1-2	CASRTPTANYGYTF	TGTGCCAGCAGAACCCCGACAGCTAACTATGGCTACACCTTC
TRBD1	-	TRBV5-1	TRBJ1-2	CASSQGQGAGLYGYTF	TGCGCCAGCAGTCAAGGACAGGGGGCAGGTCTCTATGGCTACACCTTC
-	few	TRBV19	TRBJ2-7	CASSRPGQTYEQYF	TGTGCCAGTAGTCGACCGGGCCAAACCTACGAGCAGTACTTC
-	-	TRBV6-6	TRBJ1-4	CASSYSSRVGEKLFF	TGTGCCAGCAGTTACTCGTCAAGGGTGGGAGAAAAACTGTTTTTT
-	-	TRBV7-9	TRBJ2-7	CASVRLHAYEQYF	TGTGCCAGCGTCCGGTTACATGCCTACGAGCAGTACTTC
TRBD1	many	TRBV4-1	TRBJ2-7	CASSQWTGPYEQYF	TGCGCCAGCAGCCAGTGGACAGGACCCTACGAGCAGTACTTC